A single sample gave rise to the 13 T cell receptor beta chains below, sequenced in a study of blood T cell repertoires in COVID-19. Some clones are missing from TCRdb's copy, which holds only in-frame ones; the method was immunoSEQ multiplex PCR. Of some 110,000 clones listed, 80% are singletons. The sequencing input was peripheral blood. The source is a man in his 60s with active or convalescent COVID-19.

The chain has TRBV5-1 and TRBJ2-5, with TRBD2 identical over 13 bases. CDR3 length equals 16 residues. Germline V CDR1 and CDR2: SGHRS, YFSETQ. V gave up 4 bases and J gave up 0 bases; unmatched junction bases: 3. The CDR3 sequence: CASSVGTSGNQETQYF. CDR3 coding DNA: TGCGCCAGCAGCGTGGGGACTAGCGGGAACCAAGAGACCCAGTACTTC. Together with reference TRBV5-1 and TRBJ2-5, the CDR3 gives the full variable domain: KAGVTQTPRYLIKTRGQQVTLSCSPISGHRSVSWYQQTPGQGLQFLFEYFSETQRNKGNFPGRFSGRQFSNSRSEMNVSTLELGDSALYLCASSVGTSGNQETQYFGPGTRLLVL.

With respect to this clone: Given a much more abundant clone one base away, this may be a read error. This chain links TRBV5-1 with TRBJ2-7, with TRBD1 matching 11 bases. The germline V gene encodes CDR1 SGHRS and CDR2 YFSETQ. The CDR3 loop spans 15 amino acids. The junction had 11 bases not matched to a gene; V was cut back by 7 bases and J by 5 bases. The CDR3 DNA reads as TGCGCCAGCGGACTGGGGACAGGGGGGGGAGACGAGCAGTACTTC. Protein product: CASGLGTGGGDEQYF. Based on the CDR3 plus reference TRBV5-1 and TRBJ2-7, the full variable domain is KAGVTQTPRYLIKTRGQQVTLSCSPISGHRSVSWYQQTPGQGLQFLFEYFSETQRNKGNFPGRFSGRQFSNSRSEMNVSTLELGDSALYLCASGLGTGGGDEQYFGPGTRLTVT.

V usage is TRBV3-1 (or the pseudogene TRBV3-2) and J usage is TRBJ2-7, with TRBD2 matching over 9 bases. The V segment lost 1 base and the J segment 2 bases; nucleotides outside the gene matches: 3. Germline assignment: CDR1 LGHDT and CDR2 YNNKEL (reference sequence). The CDR3 sequence is 15 residues long. CDR3 sequence reads: CASSQGREGPYEQYF. The CDR3 DNA is TGTGCCAGCAGCCAAGGGCGGGAGGGTCCCTACGAGCAGTACTTC.

V and J are TRBV20-1 and TRBJ2-5; 7 bases agree with TRBD2. V lost 3 bases to trimming and J lost 4 bases; unmatched junction nucleotides: 5. The germline CDR1 and CDR2 sequences are DFQATT and SNEGSKA (reference sequence). This CDR3 is 13 amino acids long. CDR3 bases: TGCAGTGCTAGTAGGCGGGAGCGAGAGACCCAGTACTTC. Residues: CSASRRERETQYF.

The V and J genes are TRBV5-4 and TRBJ2-5; 9 bases are a match to TRBD2. CDR1 SGHNT and CDR2 YYREEE come from the germline V gene (reference sequence). The V gene end was trimmed by 3 bases and the J gene end by 2 bases; junction bases not matched to a gene: 8. The CDR3 runs to 16 residues. The CDR3 here is CASSSRVAGEQETQYF. The CDR3 DNA reads TGTGCCAGCAGCTCCCGGGTAGCGGGAGAACAAGAGACCCAGTACTTC.

The chain couples TRBV2 to TRBJ1-4; D possibly corresponds to TRBD1 (6 bases). This CDR3 is built from 14 residues. Germline V lookup: CDR1 SNHLY, CDR2 FYNNEI. With 7 bases removed from V and 8 bases from J, the gap between germline ends came to 17 bases. CDR3 sequence reads: CASNPSDRGEKLFF. CDR3 nucleotide sequence: TGTGCCAGCAATCCATCGGACAGAGGGGAAAAACTGTTTTTT.

The J gene is TRBJ2-5, the V gene TRBV29-1, with D hard to call. The germline V and J ends were trimmed by 4 bases and 5 bases, with 8 bases remaining between them. Germline lookup yields CDR1 SQVTM and CDR2 ANQGSEA. The CDR3 spans 11 residues. In DNA, the CDR3 is TGCAGCGTTGGAAACGGGGAGACCCAGTACTTC. Translating it yields CSVGNGETQYF.

The V gene is TRBV6-2 or TRBV6-3, the J gene TRBJ2-7; 12 positions agree with TRBD2. Trimming removed 2 bases from V and 4 bases from J; junction bases left unmatched: 3. The CDR3 has 15 amino acids. CDR1 MNHEY and CDR2 SVGEGT come from the germline V gene. In nucleotides, the CDR3 is TGTGCCAGCAGTTACCTGACTAGCGGGAGATACGAGCAGTACTTC. Translated, it gives CASSYLTSGRYEQYF.

V is TRBV7-2 and J is TRBJ1-4; no reliable D call. With 1 base removed from V and 7 bases from J, the gap between germline ends came to 13 bases. This CDR3 spans 15 amino acids. Germline lookup yields CDR1 SGHTA and CDR2 FQGNSA. CDR3 bases: TGTGCCAGCAGCTTAGGGCCTGGAGAGGGTGAAAAACTGTTTTTT. Amino acid sequence: CASSLGPGEGEKLFF. Drawing the rest from reference TRBV7-2 and TRBJ1-4, the complete variable domain is GAGVSQSPSNKVTEKGKDVELRCDPISGHTALYWYRQSLGQGLEFLIYFQGNSAPDKSGLPSDRFSAERTGGSVSTLTIQRTQQEDSAVYLCASSLGPGEGEKLFFGSGTQLSVL.

The V gene is TRBV5-1, the J gene TRBJ1-5; D unclear. The CDR3 covers 14 residues. CDR1 and CDR2 from the germline V gene are SGHRS and YFSETQ. The ends were cut back, 4 bases at V and 3 bases at J, with 11 bases in the middle. The CDR3 region is CASSPAGNNQPQHF. The CDR3 DNA follows: TGCGCCAGCAGCCCCGCCGGGAACAATCAGCCCCAGCATTTT.

The gene calls are TRBV7-9 and TRBJ1-4; D remains unclear. The ends were cut back, 2 bases at V and 0 bases at J, with 10 bases in the middle. The CDR3 covers 16 residues. The V gene's germline CDR1 is SEHNR and CDR2 FQNEAQ (reference sequence). CDR3 protein: CASSLPTSATNEKLFF. The CDR3 nucleotides read TGTGCCAGCAGCTTACCGACATCTGCAACTAATGAAAAACTGTTTTTT.

The chain joins TRBV6-2 or TRBV6-3 to TRBJ1-5; no reliable D call. With 5 bases removed from V and 3 bases from J, the gap between germline ends came to 14 bases. Germline V CDR1 and CDR2: MNHEY, SVGEGT. The CDR3 has 15 amino acids. The chain's CDR3 is CASSLQTRPNQPQHF. The CDR3 nucleotides read TGTGCCAGCAGTCTACAGACACGGCCCAATCAGCCCCAGCATTTT.

This clone was recorded only once. This sequence joins TRBV5-1 and TRBJ1-5, with TRBD1 as a possible D gene (6 bases). V was trimmed by 0 bases and J by 0 bases, leaving 7 bases between them. Germline CDR1 reads SGHRS; CDR2 reads YFSETQ. The CDR3 extends over 15 amino acids. CDR3 sequence: CASSLEDSSNQPQHF. The CDR3 bases are TGCGCCAGCAGCTTGGAGGACAGTAGCAATCAGCCCCAGCATTTT.